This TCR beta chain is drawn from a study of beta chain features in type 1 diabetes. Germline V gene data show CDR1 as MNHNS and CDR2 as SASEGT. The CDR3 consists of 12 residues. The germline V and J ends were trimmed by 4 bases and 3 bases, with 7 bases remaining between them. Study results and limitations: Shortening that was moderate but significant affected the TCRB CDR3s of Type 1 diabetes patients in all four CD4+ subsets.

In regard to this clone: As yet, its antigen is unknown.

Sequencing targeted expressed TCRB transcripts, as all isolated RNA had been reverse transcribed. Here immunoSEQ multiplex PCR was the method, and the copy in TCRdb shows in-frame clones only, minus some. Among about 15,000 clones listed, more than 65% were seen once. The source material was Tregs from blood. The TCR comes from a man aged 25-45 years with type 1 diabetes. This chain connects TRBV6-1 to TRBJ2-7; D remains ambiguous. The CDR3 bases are TGTGCCAGCAGTGTACTGAACTACGAGCAGTACTTC. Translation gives CASSVLNYEQYF.